The 7 T cell receptor beta chains listed next were all sequenced from one sample in a study of blood T cell repertoires in COVID-19. Here immunoSEQ multiplex PCR was the method, and the copy in TCRdb shows in-frame clones only, minus some. Found here are approximately 82,000 clones, around four fifths of them singletons; the top ten hold approximately 17%. The specimen sequenced was peripheral blood. The receptor source for this set is a woman in her sixties or seventies with acute or convalescent COVID-19.

The chain combines TRBV5-6 with TRBJ2-5; TRBD1 matches 9 bases. The V gene's germline CDR1 is SGHDT and CDR2 YYEEEE. Trimming took 3 bases from V and 3 from J; bases not matched to a gene: 0. This CDR3 is built from 13 residues. The CDR3 nucleotides are TGTGCCAGCAGCTGGGACAGGGAAGAGACCCAGTACTTC. Residues: CASSWDREETQYF.

This clone was recorded a few times. V usage is TRBV6-4 and J usage is TRBJ2-2; D possibly corresponds to TRBD2 (6 bases). V was pared by 6 bases and J by 2 bases, with 16 bases between. The germline V gene has CDR1 MRHNA and CDR2 SNTAGT. The CDR3 is made up of 16 amino acids. The CDR3 DNA is TGTGCCAGCAGACCCCGGGGGACGGCAAACACCGGGGAGCTGTTTTTT. Translated: CASRPRGTANTGELFF.

The chain employs TRBV12-3 or TRBV12-4 and TRBJ1-1, with D tentatively TRBD1 (6 bases). The V and J ends lost 5 bases and 8 bases respectively, with 12 bases between them. The CDR3 contains 12 residues. The CDR3 spells CASSLSGTEAFF. Here the CDR3 DNA reads TGTGCCAGCAGTCTTTCCGGGACAGAAGCTTTCTTT.

The rearrangement links TRBV7-8 to TRBJ1-5, with 7 bases identical to TRBD1. The CDR3 is 15 amino acids. In germline, CDR1 is SGHVS, CDR2 FQNEAQ. V was clipped by 5 bases and J by 1 base; unmatched bases: 5. This chain's CDR3 is CASSLGGRSNQPQHF. The CDR3 DNA is TGTGCCAGCAGCCTAGGGGGCAGGAGCAATCAGCCCCAGCATTTT.

The V call is TRBV29-1, the J call TRBJ2-7; 8 bases fit TRBD1. The CDR3 extends over 15 amino acids. Germline assignment: CDR1 SQVTM and CDR2 ANQGSEA. V shed 1 base, J shed 7 bases, and the junction held 12 bases outside the gene matches. CDR3 nucleotides: TGCAGCGTTGAAGCAAATGGACAGGGTACGTCTGAGCAGTACTTC. It translates to CSVEANGQGTSEQYF.

The J gene is TRBJ1-1, the V gene TRBV5-1; TRBD1 matches 8 bases. The J segment lost 10 bases and the V segment lost 0 bases, leaving 14 bases of the junction unmatched. CDR1 SGHRS and CDR2 YFSETQ come from the germline V gene. The CDR3 is made up of 16 amino acids. CDR3 coding DNA: TGCGCCAGCAGCTTGGCCAACGGCCAGGGGGCAGCGGGAGCTTTCTTT. As protein: CASSLANGQGAAGAFF.

J is TRBJ1-5 and V is TRBV28; D remains ambiguous. This CDR3 contains 12 residues. V was shortened by 4 bases and J by 7 bases, with 8 bases between the two germline ends. Germline V gene data show CDR1 as MDHEN and CDR2 as SYDVKM. CDR3 sequence reads: CASSSLRQPQHF. DNA for the CDR3: TGTGCCAGCAGTTCCCTCAGACAGCCCCAGCATTTT. The whole variable domain, filled in from reference TRBV28 and TRBJ1-5, reads DVKVTQSSRYLVKRTGEKVFLECVQDMDHENMFWYRQDPGLGLRLIYFSYDVKMKEKGDIPEGYSVSREKKERFSLILESASTNQTSMYLCASSSLRQPQHFGDGTRLSIL.